This entry lists 18 T cell receptor beta chains sequenced from one sample in a study of blood T cells in healthy people across ages. A second PCR, run for about 6 to 11 cycles, used a sample-barcoded 5' primer plus a J-beta primer mix. MiXCR, applied by TCRdb to the 5' RACE reads, yields one record per CDR3 protein. The sample holds 920,000 or so distinct CDR3 sequences, under 55% seen once. Sequenced: blood. The source of these receptors is a woman aged 60-75 years in good health.

This sequence joins TRBV7-9 and TRBJ2-1, with 12 bases aligning to TRBD2. V shed 5 bases, J shed 4 bases, and the junction held 3 bases outside the gene matches. Germline values: CDR1 SEHNR, CDR2 FQNEAQ (reference sequence). The CDR3 is 15 residues long. The CDR3 here is CASSGLAGIYNEQFF. CDR3 coding DNA: TGTGCCAGCAGCGGACTAGCGGGAATATACAATGAGCAGTTCTTC.

The chain joins TRBV12-3 or TRBV12-4 to TRBJ2-7, with unresolved D. This CDR3 region has 14 residues. The ends were cut back, 3 bases at V and 2 bases at J, with 11 bases in the middle. DNA for the CDR3: TGTGCCAGCAGTTTGGCAGCCTTACCCTACGAGCAGTACTTC. It codes for CASSLAALPYEQYF.

This clonotype appeared a few times. The chain combines TRBV20-1 with TRBJ2-7, with TRBD1 identical over 8 bases. The CDR3 consists of 14 residues. CDR1 is DFQATT, CDR2 SNEGSKA, per germline (reference sequence). After removal of 4 bases from V and 2 bases from J, the junction contained 7 bases not matched to a gene. The DNA for the CDR3 is TGCAGTGCTACCCTCGGACAGGGTACCTACGAGCAGTACTTC. Translation gives CSATLGQGTYEQYF.

The chain couples TRBV7-8 to TRBJ2-1; 7 positions agree with TRBD2. The germline V gene has CDR1 SGHVS and CDR2 FQNEAQ. The V and J ends lost 5 bases and 7 bases, in that order; junction bases with no gene match: 5. The length of the CDR3 is 13 residues. CDR3 nucleotide sequence: TGTGCCAGCAGCGTAATCGGGGGGAATGAGCAGTTCTTC. As protein: CASSVIGGNEQFF.

The chain couples TRBV5-1 to TRBJ2-7, with TRBD1 identical over 10 bases. With V trimmed by 3 bases and J by 4 bases, 7 bases remained unmatched. CDR3 length equals 15 residues. The germline V gene encodes CDR1 SGHRS and CDR2 YFSETQ. DNA of the CDR3: TGCGCCAGCAGCTCATGGGGACAGGGGTTGTACGAGCAGTACTTC. Translation: CASSSWGQGLYEQYF.

The chain links TRBV25-1 to TRBJ2-5; 7 bases are shared with TRBD2. This CDR3 spans 16 amino acids. V gave up 1 base and J gave up 2 bases; unmatched junction bases: 7. In germline, CDR1 is MGHDK, CDR2 SYGVNS. DNA for the CDR3: TGTGCCAGCAGTGAATGGCCTAGCGGTAGGCAAGAGACCCAGTACTTC. Its protein is CASSEWPSGRQETQYF.

About this clonotype itself: The junction differs from germline at one of its ends, possibly a read error. The chain recombines TRBV7-9 with TRBJ2-7; D remains ambiguous. The CDR3 totals 15 residues. Germline CDR1 reads SEHNR; CDR2 reads FQNEAQ (reference sequence). The CDR3 reads CASSLGRPDVYEQYF. The CDR3 coding sequence is TGCGCCAGCAGCTTAGGTCGTCCGGACGTCTACGAGCAGTACTTC.

The rearrangement uses TRBV5-1 and TRBJ1-1; no clear D. Germline V gene data show CDR1 as SGHRS and CDR2 as YFSETQ. Trimming took off 2 bases at V and 0 bases at J, with 11 bases between the two ends. CDR3 length equals 15 residues. DNA for the CDR3: TGCGCCAGCAGCTTAGCGGGAACTCTGAACACTGAAGCTTTCTTT. Translation gives CASSLAGTLNTEAFF.

The rearrangement links TRBV6-6 to TRBJ2-7; weak D call: TRBD1 (5 bases). Trimming took 2 bases from V and 0 from J, leaving 8 bases between them. CDR3 length: 14 residues. Germline values: CDR1 MNHNY, CDR2 SVGAGI (reference sequence). DNA for the CDR3: TGTGCCAGCAGTTACAGGGGTGTCTCCTACGAGCAGTACTTC. This translates into CASSYRGVSYEQYF.

This chain links TRBV3-1 with TRBJ2-7, with TRBD2 matching 15 bases. There are 16 residues in the CDR3. Germline CDR1 is LGHDT and CDR2 is YNNKEL (reference sequence). V dropped 2 bases and J dropped 4; count of bases not matched to a gene: 3. CDR3 amino acids: CASSQPGLAGGYEQYF. In DNA, the CDR3 is TGTGCCAGCAGCCAACCGGGACTAGCGGGAGGTTACGAGCAGTACTTC.

V usage is TRBV6-2 or TRBV6-3 and J usage is TRBJ1-4, with D possibly matching TRBD1 (5 bases). Germline CDR1 reads MNHEY; CDR2 reads SVGEGT. V gave up 6 bases and J gave up 0 bases, with 8 bases separating them. The CDR3 is made up of 14 amino acids. The DNA of the CDR3 is TGTGCCAGCAGAAAGACAGCAACTAATGAAAAACTGTTTTTT. Amino acid sequence: CASRKTATNEKLFF.

Many counts were recorded for this clonotype. The chain carries TRBV7-8 and TRBJ1-1, with a weak D call TRBD1 (5 bases). The CDR3 is made up of 16 amino acids. Per germline, CDR1 SGHVS and CDR2 FQNEAQ. V lost 5 bases and J lost 1, with 17 bases in between. The CDR3 nucleotides are TGTGCCAGCAGCCCCTTACTTTCGACAGAGAACACTGAAGCTTTCTTT. The encoded protein is CASSPLLSTENTEAFF.

This clonotype was seen more than once but under ten times. The rearrangement uses TRBV20-1 and TRBJ2-3; the match to TRBD2 covers 9 bases. The germline CDR1 and CDR2 sequences are DFQATT and SNEGSKA (reference sequence). The CDR3 has 18 amino acids. V lost 0 bases and J lost 0; bases outside the gene matches: 10. The CDR3 loop is CSARDLLGLAESTDTQYF. The DNA of the CDR3 is TGCAGTGCTAGAGATCTCCTGGGACTAGCAGAGAGCACAGATACGCAGTATTTT.

CDR3 loop: CASSLELAGYEQYF. CDR3 nucleotide sequence: TGTGCCAGCAGCTTAGAACTAGCGGGGTACGAGCAGTACTTC. This sequence joins TRBV11-2 and TRBJ2-4, with 10 positions matching TRBD2. The DNA end is more similar to TRBJ2-7, so the J call may be wrong. CDR3 length equals 14 residues. Looked up from germline, CDR1 is SGHAT and CDR2 is FQNNGV.

The V and J genes are TRBV28 and TRBJ2-5, with D possibly matching TRBD1 (5 bases). CDR1 is MDHEN, CDR2 SYDVKM, per germline. Trimming left V 6 bases short and J 2 bases short, with 13 bases between. The CDR3 length is 14 residues. This chain's CDR3 is CASRSGLWQETQYF. The CDR3 region has the DNA TGTGCCAGCAGGTCAGGGTTGTGGCAAGAGACCCAGTACTTC. Together with reference TRBV28 and TRBJ2-5, the CDR3 gives the full variable domain: DVKVTQSSRYLVKRTGEKVFLECVQDMDHENMFWYRQDPGLGLRLIYFSYDVKMKEKGDIPEGYSVSREKKERFSLILESASTNQTSMYLCASRSGLWQETQYFGPGTRLLVL.

The rearrangement links TRBV20-1 to TRBJ2-1; the D gene is possibly TRBD2 (6 bases). Germline CDR1 reads DFQATT; CDR2 reads SNEGSKA (reference sequence). Between the trimmed V and J ends, which lost 3 bases and 0 bases, there was a span of 9 bases. The CDR3 has 14 amino acids. The DNA for the CDR3 is TGCAGTGCTAGGAGGGAGGACTCCTACAATGAGCAGTTCTTC. Translated, it gives CSARREDSYNEQFF.

This chain connects TRBV2 to TRBJ2-7; D remains ambiguous. Germline V gene sequence: CDR1 SNHLY, CDR2 FYNNEI. This CDR3 has 12 amino acids. Trimming removed 0 bases from V and 6 bases from J, with 6 bases in between. The chain's CDR3 is CASSEAPSEQYF. In nucleotides, the CDR3 is TGTGCCAGCAGTGAAGCGCCCTCCGAGCAGTACTTC.

This clonotype has a handful of counts. The chain joins TRBV12-3 or TRBV12-4 to TRBJ1-5; 7 nucleotides line up with TRBD1. This CDR3 has 14 amino acids. V shed 3 bases and J 7 bases; nucleotides not matched to a gene: 6. CDR3 sequence reads: CASSFRQGGQPQHF. CDR3 nucleotides: TGTGCCAGCAGTTTTCGACAGGGAGGCCAGCCCCAGCATTTT.